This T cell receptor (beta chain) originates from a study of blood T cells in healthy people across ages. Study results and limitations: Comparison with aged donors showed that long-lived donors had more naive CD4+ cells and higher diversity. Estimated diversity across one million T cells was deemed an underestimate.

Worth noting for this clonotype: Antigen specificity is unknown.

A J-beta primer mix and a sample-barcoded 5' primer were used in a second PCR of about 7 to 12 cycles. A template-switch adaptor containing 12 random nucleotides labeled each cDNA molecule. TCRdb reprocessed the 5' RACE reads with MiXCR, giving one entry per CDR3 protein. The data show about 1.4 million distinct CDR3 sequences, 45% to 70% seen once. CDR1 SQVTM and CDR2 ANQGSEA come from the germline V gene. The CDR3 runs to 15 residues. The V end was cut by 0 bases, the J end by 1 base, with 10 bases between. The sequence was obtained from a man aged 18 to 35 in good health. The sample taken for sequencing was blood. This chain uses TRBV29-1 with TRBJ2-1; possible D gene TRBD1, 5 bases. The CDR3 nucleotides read TGCAGCGTTGAAGATTACAGGTCGTCCTACAATGAGCAGTTCTTC. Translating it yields CSVEDYRSSYNEQFF.